The next 15 T cell receptor beta chains were all read from a single sample in a study of blood T cell repertoires in COVID-19. Sequencing used immunoSEQ multiplex PCR; TCRdb keeps in-frame clones, though not all of them. The data show roughly 170,000 clones, with just under 90% seen just once and approximately 0.88% held by the top ten. The sequenced sample consisted of peripheral blood. Source of these receptors: a woman between 18 and 29 years old who had recovered from COVID-19.

This chain uses TRBV12-2 with TRBJ2-7; the table calls TRBD1, which could not be checked here. TRBV12-2 is a recognized pseudogene. The CDR3 consists of 16 residues. The CDR3 nucleotides read TGTGCAAGTCGCTCCCTTGGGACAGCCAGCTCCTACGAGCAGTACGTC. Translated, it gives CASRSLGTASSYEQYV.

The chain carries TRBV3-1 (or the pseudogene TRBV3-2) and TRBJ1-5, with D unclear. CDR1 is LGHDT, CDR2 YNNKEL, per germline (reference sequence). Between the trimmed V and J ends, which lost 0 bases and 4 bases, there was a span of 7 bases. CDR3 length equals 14 residues. The CDR3: CASSQDSLNQPQHF. The CDR3 coding sequence is TGTGCCAGCAGCCAAGACAGTTTGAATCAGCCCCAGCATTTT.

The V gene is TRBV1, the J gene TRBJ2-7; the table calls TRBD1, which could not be checked here. TRBV1 is flagged as a pseudogene. There are 15 residues in the CDR3. The CDR3 is CTSSHGQGRSYEQYV. In DNA form, the CDR3 reads TGCACCAGCAGCCACGGACAGGGGCGATCCTACGAGCAGTACGTC.

This chain links TRBV10-3 with TRBJ1-1; TRBD1 agrees at 9 bases. CDR3 length equals 14 residues. V was clipped by 3 bases and J by 5 bases; unmatched bases: 4. Germline V gene lookup returns CDR1 ENHRY and CDR2 SYGVKD. Here the CDR3 DNA reads TGTGCCATCAGTGAACGAGACAGGGGGACTGAAGCTTTCTTT. This gives the protein CAISERDRGTEAFF.

The chain has TRBV19 and TRBJ2-3, with 14 bases fitting TRBD2. Germline values: CDR1 LNHDA, CDR2 SQIVND (reference sequence). V shed 6 bases and J 4 bases; nucleotides not matched to a gene: 3. There are 15 residues in the CDR3. In DNA form, the CDR3 reads TGTGCCAGTAGGACTAGCGGGGGGGGCTCAGATACGCAGTATTTT. Encoded protein: CASRTSGGGSDTQYF.

The chain employs TRBV12-1 and TRBJ2-5; no check of the table's D call, TRBD1, against the DNA was made. TRBV12-1 is a listed pseudogene. The CDR3 length is 13 residues. The CDR3 DNA reads as TGTGCCAGCAGCTGCGGACAGGATCGGACCCAGTACTTC. It codes for CASSCGQDRTQYF.

DNA for the CDR3: TGTGCCAGCAGCTTAGGACAGGGTTTCAGTCTCTACGAGCAGTACGTC. It is translated as CASSLGQGFSLYEQYV. The chain is built from TRBV7-2 and TRBJ2-7; 7 bases fit TRBD1. The CDR3 spans 16 residues. Germline CDR1 reads SGHTA; CDR2 reads FQGNSA. Trimming at V came to 1 base and at J to 3 bases, leaving 9 bases not matched to a gene.

The CDR3 region has the DNA TGTGCCAGCAGCGAGGGATGGATTCAGTACTTC. Protein: CASSEGWIQYF. The gene calls are TRBV12-3 or TRBV12-4 and TRBJ2-4; D perhaps matches TRBD2 (5 bases). V gave up 6 bases and J gave up 10 bases, with 10 bases separating them. This CDR3 is 11 amino acids long.

This rearrangement joins TRBV4-1 to TRBJ2-7, with no clear D. This CDR3 comprises 15 residues. Germline loops: CDR1 MGHRA, CDR2 YSYEKL. The V end lost 0 bases, the J end lost 2 bases, and 11 bases lay between the germline ends. CDR3 sequence: CASSQDGGSTYEQYF. CDR3 bases: TGCGCCAGCAGCCAAGATGGTGGCAGTACCTACGAGCAGTACTTC.

This clone was seen a handful of times. The V and J genes are TRBV2 and TRBJ1-4; a possible D gene is TRBD1 (6 bases). CDR3 size: 13 residues. V was clipped by 6 bases and J by 7 bases, with 12 bases between them. Germline CDR1 and CDR2: SNHLY and FYNNEI. CDR3 bases: TGTGCCAGCAGAACAGGGATAATTGAAAAACTGTTTTTT. The encoded protein is CASRTGIIEKLFF.

The J gene is TRBJ1-1, the V gene TRBV24-1, with 8 bases fitting TRBD1. Germline loops: CDR1 KGHDR, CDR2 SFDVKD. The CDR3 contains 13 residues. With V trimmed by 3 bases and J by 11 bases, 7 bases remained unmatched. The CDR3 sequence: CATSDRQGTEAFF. The CDR3 bases are TGTGCCACCAGTGATCGACAGGGGACGGAGGCTTTCTTT.

J is TRBJ1-2 and V is TRBV27; 7 bases fit TRBD1. This CDR3 region has 17 residues. Unmatched junction bases numbered 15, after V lost 8 bases and J lost 0 bases. Germline V lookup: CDR1 MNHEY, CDR2 SMNVEV (reference sequence). This CDR3 is CASHPLTGVGPNYGYTF. DNA for the CDR3: TGTGCCAGCCACCCTCTTACAGGGGTTGGGCCTAACTATGGCTACACCTTC.

The chain is built from TRBV13 and TRBJ1-1, with D tentatively TRBD1 (6 bases). Germline V lookup: CDR1 PRHDT, CDR2 FYEKMQ (reference sequence). The V end lost 8 bases, the J end lost 1 base, and 11 bases lay between the germline ends. This CDR3 contains 13 residues. CDR3 sequence (DNA): TGTGCCAGCCAGGGACACTCGAACACTGAAGCTTTCTTT. Translated, it gives CASQGHSNTEAFF.

The genes are TRBV6-6 and TRBJ1-6; 9 bases map to TRBD1. V was clipped by 5 bases and J by 0 bases; unmatched bases: 5. From germline, CDR1 is MNHNY and CDR2 SVGAGI (reference sequence). There are 17 residues in the CDR3. Written as DNA, the CDR3 is TGTGCCAGCAGTCCAGGGACAGGGAGCTCCTATAATTCACCCCTCCACTTT. This gives the protein CASSPGTGSSYNSPLHF.

V usage is TRBV4-3 and J usage is TRBJ1-6; D gene uncertain. V lost 3 bases, J lost 9 bases, and 6 bases lay in between. CDR3 length: 12 amino acids. CDR1 is LGHNA, CDR2 YSLEER, per germline. CDR3 coding DNA: TGCGCCAGCAGCCACCCATTTTCACCCCTCCACTTT. Residues: CASSHPFSPLHF.